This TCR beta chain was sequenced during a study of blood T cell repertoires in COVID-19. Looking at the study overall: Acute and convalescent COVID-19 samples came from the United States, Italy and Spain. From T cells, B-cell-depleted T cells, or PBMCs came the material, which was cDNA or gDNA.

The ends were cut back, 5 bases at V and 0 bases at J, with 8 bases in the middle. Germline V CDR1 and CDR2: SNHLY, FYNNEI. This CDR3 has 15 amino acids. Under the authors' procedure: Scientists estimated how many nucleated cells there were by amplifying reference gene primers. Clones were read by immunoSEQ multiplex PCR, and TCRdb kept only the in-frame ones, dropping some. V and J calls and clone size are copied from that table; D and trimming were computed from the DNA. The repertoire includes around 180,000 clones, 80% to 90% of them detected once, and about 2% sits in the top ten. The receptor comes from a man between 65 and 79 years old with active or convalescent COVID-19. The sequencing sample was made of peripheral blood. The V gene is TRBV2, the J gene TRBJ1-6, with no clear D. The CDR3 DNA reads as TGTGCCAGCAGTCCGGGGAGCTCCTATAATTCACCCCTCCACTTT. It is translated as CASSPGSSYNSPLHF.